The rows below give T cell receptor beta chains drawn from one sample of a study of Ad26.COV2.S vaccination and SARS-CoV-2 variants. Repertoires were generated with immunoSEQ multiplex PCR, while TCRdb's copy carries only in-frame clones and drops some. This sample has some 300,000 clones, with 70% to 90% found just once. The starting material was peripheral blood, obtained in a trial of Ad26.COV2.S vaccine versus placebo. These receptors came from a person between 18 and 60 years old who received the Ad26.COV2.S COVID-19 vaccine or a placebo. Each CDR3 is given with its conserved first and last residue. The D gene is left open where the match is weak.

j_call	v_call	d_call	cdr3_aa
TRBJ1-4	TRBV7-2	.	CASSLGPRIATNEKLFF
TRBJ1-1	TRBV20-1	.	CSASKLSGAPWDTEAFF
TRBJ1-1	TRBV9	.	CASSVGVGGGTEAFF
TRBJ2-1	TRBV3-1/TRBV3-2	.	CASSPSSENEQFF
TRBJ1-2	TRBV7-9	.	CASSRSPGDYGYTF
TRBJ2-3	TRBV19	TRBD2	CASSQLTGTSGGRTDTQYF
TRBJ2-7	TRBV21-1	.	CASSYRRGATSYEQYF
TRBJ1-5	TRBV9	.	CASSVGGSSNQPQHF
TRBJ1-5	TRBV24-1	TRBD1	CATERSGQGDQPQHF
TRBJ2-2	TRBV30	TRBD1	CAWGGQGLTGELFF
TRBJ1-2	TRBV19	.	CASSRPGGALGGYTF
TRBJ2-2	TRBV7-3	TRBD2	CASSRAGATNTGELFF
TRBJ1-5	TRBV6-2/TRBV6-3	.	CASSYEGYSNQPQHF
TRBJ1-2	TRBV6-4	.	CASSNGVRGYGYTF
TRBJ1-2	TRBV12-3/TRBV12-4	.	CASSLRANYGYTF
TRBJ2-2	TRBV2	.	CASSLLGVNTGELFF
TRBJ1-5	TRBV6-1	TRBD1	CASKGTGFSNQPQHF
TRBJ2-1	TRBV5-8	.	CASSTATWQGSYNEQFF
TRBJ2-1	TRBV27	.	CASSLQDRHLFYNEQFF
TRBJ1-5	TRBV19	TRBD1	CASSIGQGARNQPQHF
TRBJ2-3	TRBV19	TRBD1	CASSIDRWDRGGSTDTQYF
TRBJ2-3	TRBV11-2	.	CASSERRDGDTQYF
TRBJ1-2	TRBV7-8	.	CASSLRGGIIDGYTF
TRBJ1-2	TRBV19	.	CASSLGANPGGYTF
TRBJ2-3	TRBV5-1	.	CASSVLRSGRTDTQYF
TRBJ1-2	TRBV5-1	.	CASSLRQPNYGYTF
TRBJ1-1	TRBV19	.	CASLSLGGRTEAFF
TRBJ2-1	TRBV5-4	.	CASSSARGLSSEQFF
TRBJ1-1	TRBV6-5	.	CASSQDSARPTEAFF
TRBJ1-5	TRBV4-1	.	CASAPAGSNQPQHF
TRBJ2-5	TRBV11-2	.	CASRVAGFETQYF
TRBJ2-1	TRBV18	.	CASSPEGRGAYNEQFF
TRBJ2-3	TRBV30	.	CAWSSEIKDTQYF
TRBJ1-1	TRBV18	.	CASSSDRTNTEAFF
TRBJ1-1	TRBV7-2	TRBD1	CASSLEGRGLNTEAFF